The rows below give T cell receptor beta chains drawn from one sample of a study of cytotoxic CD8 clonotypes in ibrutinib-treated CLL. Sequencing used immunoSEQ multiplex PCR; TCRdb keeps in-frame clones, though not all of them. Here the sample spans approximately 350,000 clones, under 70% being singletons. The starting material was PBMCs, obtained after 36 months of ibrutinib treatment. The receptors derive from a human donor with chronic lymphocytic leukemia. Both conserved end residues are part of each CDR3. A D gene is named only where the DNA matches it firmly.

v_call	d_call	j_call	cdr3_aa	cdr3_nt
TRBV5-1	TRBD1	TRBJ2-3	CASSQEAGGADTQYF	TGCGCCAGCAGCCAGGAGGCAGGGGGAGCGGATACGCAGTATTTT
TRBV9	TRBD2	TRBJ2-3	CASSGERERDTQYF	TGTGCCAGCAGCGGAGAGCGGGAACGAGATACGCAGTATTTT
TRBV11-2	-	TRBJ2-5	CASSFNPGQETQYF	TGTGCCAGCAGCTTTAACCCGGGCCAAGAGACCCAGTACTTC
TRBV2	-	TRBJ1-5	CASDGAGNQPQHF	TGTGCCAGCGATGGGGCAGGTAATCAGCCCCAGCATTTT
TRBV7-6	TRBD1	TRBJ2-7	CASSFRTGASSYEQYF	TGTGCCAGCAGCTTCAGGACAGGGGCTAGCTCCTACGAGCAGTACTTC
TRBV11-2	TRBD2	TRBJ2-5	CASSPLAATYQETQYF	TGTGCCAGCAGTCCTCTAGCGGCGACGTACCAAGAGACCCAGTACTTC
TRBV11-2	-	TRBJ2-5	CASSTDRETQYF	TGTGCCAGCAGCACTGACAGGGAGACCCAGTACTTC
TRBV9	-	TRBJ2-1	CASSVGSALTSNEQFF	TGTGCCAGCAGCGTAGGGTCGGCACTCACTAGCAATGAGCAGTTCTTC
TRBV7-9	-	TRBJ1-2	CASSKQNNYGYTF	TGTGCCAGCAGCAAACAGAATAACTATGGCTACACCTTC
TRBV28	-	TRBJ1-5	CASSSLQFRVRGNQPQHF	TGTGCCAGCAGTTCTCTACAGTTTCGCGTGCGAGGCAATCAGCCCCAGCATTTT
TRBV7-2	-	TRBJ1-5	CASSFQGLHQPQHF	TGTGCCAGCAGCTTTCAGGGACTCCATCAGCCCCAGCATTTT
TRBV15	TRBD1	TRBJ2-7	CATSSTKRQGAGEQYF	TGTGCCACCAGCAGCACCAAGCGACAGGGGGCAGGAGAGCAGTACTTC
TRBV7-2	TRBD2	TRBJ2-7	CASSISRGGPYEQYF	TGTGCCAGCAGCATCTCGCGGGGGGGCCCGTACGAGCAGTACTTC
TRBV29-1	TRBD2	TRBJ2-2	CSVRGPGLAGNTGELFF	TGCAGCGTCCGGGGGCCCGGACTAGCGGGGAACACCGGGGAGCTGTTTTTT
TRBV6-4	-	TRBJ1-2	CASSSPWTVPNYGYTF	TGTGCCAGCAGTTCCCCCTGGACAGTTCCCAACTATGGCTACACCTTC
TRBV6-5	TRBD1	TRBJ2-1	CASSRQGTYNEQFF	TGTGCCAGCAGTAGACAGGGGACCTACAATGAGCAGTTCTTC
TRBV6-6	TRBD1	TRBJ2-7	CASSYQTGVGQYF	TGTGCCAGCAGTTACCAGACAGGGGTCGGGCAGTACTTC
TRBV7-8	TRBD1	TRBJ2-7	CASSLDRVEQYF	TGTGCCAGCAGCTTGGACAGGGTCGAGCAGTACTTC
TRBV18	-	TRBJ1-6	CASSPPRQINSPLHF	TGTGCCAGCTCACCACCCCGCCAGATTAATTCACCCCTCCACTTT
TRBV9	TRBD1	TRBJ1-1	CASSAPDRGIDTEAFF	TGTGCCAGCAGCGCCCCCGACAGGGGCATCGACACTGAAGCTTTCTTT